The T cell receptor beta chain under discussion was sequenced for a study of spatial heterogeneity in lung cancer (dated by TCRdb to between 2018 and 2021). Concerning the study at large: More beta-chain than alpha-chain transcripts were consistently detected, likely reflecting higher beta-chain transcript abundance. The study linked features of the TCR repertoire to counts of nonsynonymous mutations, which were determined by whole-exome sequencing of tumor tissue. In the raw uncorrected reads, each unique combination of TCR and UMI appeared more than ten times on average. A strong correlation was found between TCR transcript counts in tumor regions and a T cell transcriptional module score from matched bulk RNA-seq. At surgery, both alpha and beta chains were TCR-sequenced in 220 tumor regions, fewer than 65 matched nontumor lung samples and 56 PBMC samples. In non-small cell lung cancer, the study made a quantitative comparison of TCR alpha and beta repertoires among multiple tumor regions, matched nontumor lung and blood. Beyond this particular receptor, the publication reports: Confirming at a functional level the hypothesis that regional TCRs recognize regional mutations was considered to require additional single-cell paired TCR alpha and beta sequencing. Counts of ubiquitous and regional expanded TCRs correlated with counts of ubiquitous and regional nonsynonymous mutations, respectively. TCR-seq coverage of tumor T cells was estimated at only roughly 7.7% for alpha chains and 13% for beta chains. A correlation was observed between the number of expanded intratumoral alpha and beta TCRs and the tumor nonsynonymous mutation count.

To prepare the library, 5' RACE was applied. The sample was run on a NextSeq 500. To allow correction of PCR and sequencing errors, the TCR library protocol tagged every TCR cDNA molecule with a unique molecular identifier. The paper's processing steps were these. Decombinator tools were used for TCR identification, UMI-based error correction and CDR3 extraction. Expanded TCRs were defined as those above a frequency of 2 per 1,000, corresponding to the top 1% of the tumor frequency distribution. Expanded tumor TCRs were classed as regional if statistically deemed absent (corrected P<0.05) from at least one tumor region, otherwise ubiquitous. Renyi diversity was calculated using the R vegan package after each repertoire was subsampled 100 times to 5,000 TCRs. To build CDR3 similarity networks, amino acid triplet string-kernel similarity was used, and CDR3s were connected when their pairwise similarity was above 0.82. TCRdb reprocessed the public reads (quality trimming at Q25 with fastp, clone calling with MiXCR) and kept in-frame beta chains. Every entry covers one CDR3 protein and lists the most common genes and DNA from its rows. Clone size and V and J calls follow TCRdb, not the original study. The sample data list 100,000 to 110,000 distinct CDR3 sequences, and 4% to 4.5% of these were observed just once. Roughly 20% of the sample lies in the top ten.

The time point tag for this specimen amounts to: sample taken at primary tumor resection. Donors were 65 to 85 patients with early-stage, untreated non-small cell lung cancer from the lung TRACERx cohort. Whole RNA extracted from tumor and nontumor lung tissue, or from cryopreserved PBMC samples, was used for TCR sequencing without cell sorting. Only patients with enough RNA available from two or more tumor regions were chosen for TCR sequencing. Tumor and adjacent nontumor lung specimens were reviewed by a lung pathologist before selection. With regard to this clonotype: The specificity of this receptor is unknown. No base quality values were provided; no much bigger clone lies one nucleotide off.

Via the germline V gene (reference sequence), CDR1 is SGHNT and CDR2 YYREEE. The cysteine opens and the phenylalanine closes a CDR3 of 14 amino acids. Only CDR3 DNA remains: 42 bases, in frame from the first base. Trimming removed 7 bases from V and 1 base from J, leaving 14 bases between the germline ends. The TCR was taken from a male donor with early-stage non-small cell lung cancer. The sample in question was lung tumor tissue, obtained at surgery. The chain was built from TRBV5-4 and TRBJ1-1, with the D gene uncertain. The DNA is TGTGCCAGCCACTCGTCCAGGACGAACACTGAAGCTTTCTTT. Translated, this gives CASHSSRTNTEAFF.